A selection of T cell receptor beta chains follows, all from one sample in a study of cytomegalovirus exposure and HLA in healthy donors. Here immunoSEQ multiplex PCR was the method, and the copy in TCRdb shows in-frame clones only, minus some. The specimen's table records about 33,000 clones. The sample consisted of PBMCs. Receptors originate from a woman in her 40s in good health and CMV-seropositive. Each CDR3 is given with its conserved first and last residue. Fields, in order: D gene, CDR3 length, V gene, J gene, CDR3 DNA, CDR3 protein. D genes are given only for firm matches.

NA	16	TRBV18	TRBJ2-1	TGTGCCAGCTCCCTCCAAACTGGAGGAACCTACAATGAGCAGTTCTTC	CASSLQTGGTYNEQFF
NA	11	TRBV5-5	TRBJ2-1	TGTGCCAGCGGGGCACAATTTGAGCAGTTCTTC	CASGAQFEQFF
TRBD1	15	TRBV7-9	TRBJ2-6	TGTGCCAGCAGCTCCGACAGGGTAGGGGCCAACGTCCTGACTTTC	CASSSDRVGANVLTF
NA	13	TRBV18	TRBJ2-7	TGTGCCAGCTCACCGCTTCCAAACGGCGAGCAGTACTTC	CASSPLPNGEQYF
NA	14	TRBV6-1	TRBJ2-1	TGTGCCAGCAGTGGGACAGTATTCTCCAATGAGCAGTTCTTC	CASSGTVFSNEQFF
NA	15	TRBV7-2	TRBJ2-1	TGTGCCGTCCCTTTTTGGGGGCGGTCCTACAATGAGCAGTTCTTC	CAVPFWGRSYNEQFF
NA	17	TRBV4-2	TRBJ2-7	TGTGCCAGCAGCCAAGATCGGCGGGCGGACCTTCCCTACGAGCAGTACTTC	CASSQDRRADLPYEQYF
TRBD2	17	TRBV18	TRBJ2-3	TGTGCCAGCTCCCCACGACTAGCGGGAGGGCTCCACAATACGCAGTATTTT	CASSPRLAGGLHNTQYF
NA	14	TRBV19	TRBJ2-7	TGTGCCAGTAGTATGACTCAGGGCACCTACGAGCAGTACTTC	CASSMTQGTYEQYF
NA	13	TRBV10-3	TRBJ1-1	TGTGCCGCCCAGGGCCCATTGAACACTGAAGCTTTCTTT	CAAQGPLNTEAFF
NA	14	TRBV27	TRBJ2-7	TGTGCCAGCAGTGTTAGCGGAACAAACTACGAGCAGTACTTC	CASSVSGTNYEQYF
TRBD2	15	TRBV29-1	TRBJ2-7	TGCAGCGCCAAGGGAGGGCGCGATAGCTCCTACGAGCAGTACTTC	CSAKGGRDSSYEQYF
NA	13	TRBV5-8	TRBJ1-4	TGTGCCAGCCCTTCAGTGGGGGGAGAAAAACTGTTTTTT	CASPSVGGEKLFF
NA	16	TRBV27	TRBJ2-3	TGTGCCAGCAGATCGAACCCCGGGGTCCCCACAGATACGCAGTATTTT	CASRSNPGVPTDTQYF
NA	13	TRBV30	TRBJ1-4	TGTGCCTGGAGGGGCAGAGCTAATGAAAAACTGTTTTTT	CAWRGRANEKLFF
NA	15	TRBV7-6	TRBJ2-5	TGTGCCAGCAGCTTAGTGGCGGGTTGGGAAGAGACCCAGTACTTC	CASSLVAGWEETQYF
NA	12	TRBV7-9	TRBJ1-2	TGTGCCAGCAGCACAGGAGACTATGGCTACACCTTC	CASSTGDYGYTF
NA	11	TRBV20-1	TRBJ2-7	TGCAGTGCTTTGTTCGCCTACGAGCAGTACTTC	CSALFAYEQYF
NA	15	TRBV4-2	TRBJ2-3	TGTGCCAGCAGATTTACAGGGGGGGGGACAGATACGCAGTATTTT	CASRFTGGGTDTQYF
NA	17	TRBV10-3	TRBJ1-2	TGTGCCATCAGTGAGACTACACCGGGACAATCGAACTATGGCTACACCTTC	CAISETTPGQSNYGYTF
NA	16	TRBV7-9	TRBJ2-6	TGTGCCAGCAGCTTAGGACCGGGTTCTGGGGCCAACGTCCTGACTTTC	CASSLGPGSGANVLTF
TRBD2	19	TRBV4-2	TRBJ2-1	TGTGCCAGCAGCCCTTCTCCCCCCCAATCTAGCGGGAGAACCCATGAGCAGTTCTTC	CASSPSPPQSSGRTHEQFF